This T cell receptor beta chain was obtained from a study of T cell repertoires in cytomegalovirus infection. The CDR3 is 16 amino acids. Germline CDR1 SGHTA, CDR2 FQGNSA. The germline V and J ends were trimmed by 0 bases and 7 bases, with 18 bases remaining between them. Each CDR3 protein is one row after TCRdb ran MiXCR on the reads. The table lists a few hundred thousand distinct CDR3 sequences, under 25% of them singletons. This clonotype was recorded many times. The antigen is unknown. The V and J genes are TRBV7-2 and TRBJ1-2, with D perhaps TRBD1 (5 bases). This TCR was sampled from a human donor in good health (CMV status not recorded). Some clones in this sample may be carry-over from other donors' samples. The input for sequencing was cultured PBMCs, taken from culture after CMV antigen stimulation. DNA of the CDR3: TGTGCCAGCAGCTTAGCTACGGGGCCCACGGGAGGTGGCTACACCTTC. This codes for CASSLATGPTGGGYTF. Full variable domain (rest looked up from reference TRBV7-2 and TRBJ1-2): GAGVSQSPSNKVTEKGKDVELRCDPISGHTALYWYRQSLGQGLEFLIYFQGNSAPDKSGLPSDRFSAERTGGSVSTLTIQRTQQEDSAVYLCASSLATGPTGGGYTFGSGTRLTVV.